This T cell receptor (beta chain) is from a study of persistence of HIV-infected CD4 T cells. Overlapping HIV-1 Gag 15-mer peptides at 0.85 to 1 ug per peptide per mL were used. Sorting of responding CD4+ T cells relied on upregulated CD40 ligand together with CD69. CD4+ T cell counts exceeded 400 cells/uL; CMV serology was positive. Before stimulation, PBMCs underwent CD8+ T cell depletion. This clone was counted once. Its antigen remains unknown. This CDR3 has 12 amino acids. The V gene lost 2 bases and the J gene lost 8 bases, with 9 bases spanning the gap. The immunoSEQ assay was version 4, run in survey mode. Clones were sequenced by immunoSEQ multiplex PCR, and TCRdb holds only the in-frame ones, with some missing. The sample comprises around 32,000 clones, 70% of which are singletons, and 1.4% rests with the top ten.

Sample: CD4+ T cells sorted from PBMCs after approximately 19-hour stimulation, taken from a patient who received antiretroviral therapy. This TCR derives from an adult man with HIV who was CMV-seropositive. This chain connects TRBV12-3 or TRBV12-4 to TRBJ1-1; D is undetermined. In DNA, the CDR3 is TGTGCCAGCAGTTTAAATGCGGGGGAAGCTTTCTTT. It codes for CASSLNAGEAFF.